This entry concerns a single T cell receptor (beta chain). Its antigen is still unknown. No base-level quality is on record; no much larger clone is a single base apart. The collaborating institutions used their own protocols to collect whole blood in K2EDTA tubes. For TCRbeta analysis, collaborator samples were shipped as frozen whole blood, as isolated PBMCs, or as DNA extracted from either sample type. The record originates from a study of blood T cell repertoires in COVID-19 (dated by TCRdb to 2020 to 2021). About the investigation overall: The collaborator samples originated in the United States, Italy and Spain and spanned the acute and convalescent phases of COVID-19. Where available, HLA class I and class II types were taken from metadata supplied by the sample provider and were not determined by assay-based typing. The samples were drawn from the first 160 participants of the ongoing ImmuneRACE study and from 1,254 subjects provided by 6 global collaborators. The material from the prospective study consisted of cDNA or gDNA derived from T cells, B-cell-depleted T cells, or PBMCs. The dataset comprised deeply sampled blood TCRbeta repertoires from subjects exposed to, actively infected with, or recovered from COVID-19. Nearly every sample came with metadata listing a de-identified subject ID, COVID-19 status, age in years and sex. A freely available public database, intended as a resource for researchers studying the immune response to SARS-CoV-2, is where the repertoires were released.

The full study reports these points: Clinical and demographic metadata were provided uncurated, with the amount varying by source and participant.

TCRbeta CDR3 regions were amplified from genomic DNA using the immunoSEQ Assay, a bias-controlled multiplex PCR. On the study's bioinformatics: Nucleated cell counts per sample were estimated from amplification of reference gene primers within the assay. Sequence reads were collapsed and filtered to measure the absolute abundance of every unique TCRbeta CDR3 rearrangement. For each sample, productive Simpson clonality was calculated as the square root of Simpson's diversity index over productive rearrangements. The table was pulled from immuneACCESS by TCRdb, which kept in-frame rearrangements only. Such tables lose some clones; where checked, under half of the loss comes from unresolved V genes, and the rest has no known cause. D and trimming come from the DNA, and the V and J calls and clone size come from that table. The sample table lists tens of thousands of clones, about 80% of them with a count of one. The ten largest clones capture 28% of the sample.

For this chain, trimming is 0 bases at the V end and 6 bases at the J end, and the number of junction bases without a gene match is 10. The CDR3, cysteine through phenylalanine, is 17 amino acids long. Only the CDR3 portion is preserved as DNA: 51 bases, with reading frame beginning at the first base. CDR1 LGHNA and CDR2 YNFKEQ are derived from the germline V gene. The receptor's source is a man between 65 and 80 years old with acute or convalescent COVID-19. The chain uses TRBV4-2 and TRBJ2-7, with 11 central nucleotides matching TRBD2. The sequencing sample was made of peripheral blood. Read as DNA, the sequence is TGTGCCAGCAGCCAAGATCGACTAGCGGGATCCGATGGCGAGCAGTACTTC. The translation is CASSQDRLAGSDGEQYF.